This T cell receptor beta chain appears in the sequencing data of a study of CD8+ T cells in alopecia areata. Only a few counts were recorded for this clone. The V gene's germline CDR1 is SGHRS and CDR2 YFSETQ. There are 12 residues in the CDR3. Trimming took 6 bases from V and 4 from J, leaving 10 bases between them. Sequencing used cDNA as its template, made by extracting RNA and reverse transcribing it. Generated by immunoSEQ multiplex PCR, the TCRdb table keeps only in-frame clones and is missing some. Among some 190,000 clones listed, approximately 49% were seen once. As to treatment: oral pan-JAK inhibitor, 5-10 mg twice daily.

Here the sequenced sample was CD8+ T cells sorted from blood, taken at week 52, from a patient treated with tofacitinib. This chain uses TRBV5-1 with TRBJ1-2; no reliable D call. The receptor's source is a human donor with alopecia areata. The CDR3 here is CASTGVGYGYTF. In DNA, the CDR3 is TGCGCCAGCACTGGGGTTGGCTATGGCTACACCTTC.